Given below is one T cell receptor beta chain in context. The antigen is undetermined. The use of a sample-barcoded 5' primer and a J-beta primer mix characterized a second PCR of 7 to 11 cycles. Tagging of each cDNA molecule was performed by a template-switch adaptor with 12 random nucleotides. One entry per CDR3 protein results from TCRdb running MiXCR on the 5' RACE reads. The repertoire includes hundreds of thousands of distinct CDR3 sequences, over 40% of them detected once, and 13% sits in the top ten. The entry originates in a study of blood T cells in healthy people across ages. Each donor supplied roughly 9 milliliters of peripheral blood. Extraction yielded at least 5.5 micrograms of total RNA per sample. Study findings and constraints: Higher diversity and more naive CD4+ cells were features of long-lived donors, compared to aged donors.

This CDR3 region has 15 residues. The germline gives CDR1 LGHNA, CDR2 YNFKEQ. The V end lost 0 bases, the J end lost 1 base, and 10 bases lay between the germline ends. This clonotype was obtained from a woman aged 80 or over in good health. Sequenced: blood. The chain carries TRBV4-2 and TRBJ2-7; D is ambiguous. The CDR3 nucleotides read TGTGCCAGCAGCCAAGAGGGCGACCTATCCTACGAGCAGTACTTC. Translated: CASSQEGDLSYEQYF.